Ten or more counts support the clone carrying this T cell receptor (beta chain). The data are from a study of neurological immune-mediated disorders. The method for making cDNA was 5'RACE, and it used 10-nucleotide random UMIs. A single record per CDR3 protein comes from TCRdb applying MiXCR to the 5' RACE reads. This sample has around 79,000 distinct CDR3 sequences, with around 14% found just once. The sample consisted of PBMCs. The sequence came from a woman in her forties or fifties in good health.

This CDR3 is CSARDGGQGYNEQFF. The CDR3 nucleotides read TGCAGTGCTAGAGATGGCGGACAGGGCTACAATGAGCAGTTCTTC. The chain is built from TRBV20-1 and TRBJ2-1; 8 positions agree with TRBD1. Per the germline V gene, CDR1 is DFQATT and CDR2 is SNEGSKA (reference sequence). The CDR3 runs to 15 residues. V lost 0 bases, J lost 3 bases, and 4 bases stayed unmatched.